A selection of T cell receptor beta chains follows, all from one sample in a study of glioma-infiltrating T cells after dendritic cell vaccination. Sequencing was performed with immunoSEQ multiplex PCR; in TCRdb, only in-frame clones are kept and a portion is missing. The repertoire has 85,000 to 100,000 clones, more than 70% of them found once; the top ten carry 5% to 7%. Sequenced here: blood, sampled after dendritic cell vaccination. The origin of the receptors is a human donor with glioblastoma. CDR3s include the opening cysteine and the closing phenylalanine or tryptophan.

j_call v_call cdr3_aa
TRBJ1-2 TRBV15 CATSSLYPLREEGFVPHYGYTF
TRBJ2-1 TRBV30 CAWTGYNEQFF
TRBJ2-7 TRBV5-1 CASSLVAGGPYEQYF
TRBJ2-3 TRBV30 CAWRTSGSTDTQYF
TRBJ2-6 TRBV9 CASSKSPFRGSGANVLTF
TRBJ2-7 TRBV11-1 CASSKGQGKYEQYF
TRBJ1-1 TRBV19 CARPGTGTNTEAFF
TRBJ2-4 TRBV2 CASSEGALQGSKNIQYF
TRBJ2-5 TRBV2 CASRPGQKETQYF
TRBJ2-2 TRBV10-3 CAISALLVTGELFF
TRBJ2-3 TRBV7-3 CASSSEAGHTDTQYF
TRBJ2-6 TRBV5-8 CASSRWVGGTSGANVLTF
TRBJ1-1 TRBV5-1 CASSLGPGWGLNTEAFF
TRBJ2-5 TRBV15 CATSRVQIFSETQYF
TRBJ1-2 TRBV30 CAWSVEFGQAGSTYGYTF
TRBJ1-2 TRBV5-4 CASSFQGANYGYTF
TRBJ2-3 TRBV5-1 CASSSGQEFTDTQYF
TRBJ2-1 TRBV19 CASSKAPRGLLYNEQFF
TRBJ1-6 TRBV2 CASMGQGGSPLHF
TRBJ1-4 TRBV5-4 CASSLGRTNEKLFF
TRBJ2-5 TRBV7-9 CASSLTLGGQETQYF
TRBJ2-3 TRBV9 CASSPRTSGGRGTDTQYF
TRBJ2-7 TRBV21-1 CASSKGVAGAYEQYF
TRBJ1-6 TRBV30 CAWSRDSLSTPLHF
TRBJ2-2 TRBV6-6 CASQSRLNTGELFF
TRBJ1-2 TRBV28 CASSSKGWGGYTF
TRBJ2-2 TRBV28 CASRRWETGLGGELFF
TRBJ2-2 TRBV7-6 CASSLRSGELFF
TRBJ2-3 TRBV5-4 CASSWGTASTDTQYF
TRBJ2-5 TRBV5-1 CASMGGGAGETQYF
TRBJ1-2 TRBV10-3 CAISERQGVNGYTF
TRBJ2-7 TRBV6-1 CASKGISYEQYF
TRBJ2-5 TRBV9 CASSAVLASSETQYF
TRBJ2-7 TRBV6-6 CASSWRGRSYEQYF
TRBJ1-1 TRBV28 CASSSNRGGRNTEAFF
TRBJ2-3 TRBV18 CASSESGTDTQYF
TRBJ1-4 TRBV6-5 CASRDRVANEKLFF
TRBJ2-2 TRBV10-1 CASSDSGTGELFF
TRBJ2-2 TRBV27 CASSLVWDKIRTSGRLNSGELFF
TRBJ2-7 TRBV19 CASRDSRNYEQYF
NA TRBV15 CATSRGSGQANYEQYF
TRBJ1-2 TRBV7-9 CASSLFRGPSVNYGYTF
TRBJ2-7 TRBV2 CASSGQMYEQYF
TRBJ2-3 TRBV10-3 CAISESGATTDTQYF
TRBJ2-1 TRBV25-1 CASSEPGGSYNEQFF